This is a list of T cell receptor beta chains from one sample in a study of T cell changes during pregnancy in multiple sclerosis. Profiling relied on immunoSEQ multiplex PCR, and the TCRdb table lists in-frame clones only, not all of them. The table lists about 110,000 clones, under 95% of them singletons. Sample: peripheral blood, taken before pregnancy. The receptor set was obtained from a female donor with multiple sclerosis, enrolled in a pregnancy study. Both conserved end residues are part of each CDR3. Each record gives: V gene, CDR3 length, clone size, D gene, J gene, CDR3 protein, CDR3 DNA. A D gene is named only where the DNA matches it firmly. Size values are once, few and many counts, or a class for expanded clones, and some rows have none.

TRBV2,17,.,TRBD2,TRBJ2-5,CASSELVAGASQETQYF,TGTGCCAGCAGTGAATTAGTAGCGGGGGCGTCCCAAGAGACCCAGTACTTC
TRBV27,13,.,.,TRBJ1-2,CASKYQGGYGYTF,TGTGCCAGCAAATACCAGGGAGGGTATGGCTACACCTTC
TRBV4-3,15,.,TRBD2,TRBJ2-5,CASSQAPGLAETQYF,TGCGCCAGCAGCCAAGCCCCGGGACTAGCGGAGACCCAGTACTTC
TRBV7-6,13,.,.,TRBJ1-4,CATQGTMNEKLFF,TGTGCCACCCAGGGGACGATGAATGAAAAACTGTTTTTT
TRBV15,15,.,TRBD1,TRBJ1-5,CATSDRGRFNQPQHF,TGTGCCACCAGCGACAGGGGCCGCTTCAATCAGCCCCAGCATTTT
TRBV7-3,18,.,TRBD1,TRBJ2-6,CASSLKGQGATGANVLTF,TGTGCCAGCAGCTTAAAGGGACAGGGGGCGACTGGGGCCAACGTCCTGACTTTC
TRBV4-3,16,few,.,TRBJ2-7,CASSPNIGGEFNEQYF,TGCGCCAGCAGCCCCAACATAGGAGGGGAGTTCAACGAGCAGTACTTC
TRBV7-8,16,.,TRBD1,TRBJ1-6,CASSSQGQLYNSPLHF,TGTGCCAGCAGCTCCCAGGGACAGCTCTATAATTCACCCCTCCACTTT
TRBV4-2,15,.,.,TRBJ2-5,CASSQGGVPRETQYF,TGTGCCAGCAGCCAGGGAGGAGTACCTAGAGAGACCCAGTACTTC
TRBV5-1,15,.,TRBD1,TRBJ1-4,CASSFAGDRVEKLFF,TGCGCCAGCAGCTTCGCAGGGGACAGGGTTGAGAAACTGTTTTTT
TRBV25-1,13,.,.,TRBJ1-2,CASSEGGSPGYTF,TGTGCCAGCAGTGAAGGAGGGAGTCCTGGCTACACCTTC
TRBV10-1,14,once,TRBD1,TRBJ1-1,CASSNRDRAKEAFF,TGCGCCAGCAGCAACCGGGACAGGGCGAAGGAAGCTTTCTTT
TRBV28,15,.,.,TRBJ2-2,CASISGFREAGELFF,TGTGCCAGCATCTCAGGGTTCCGCGAGGCCGGGGAGCTGTTTTTT
TRBV4-2,18,.,TRBD2,TRBJ2-5,CASSQDPWALAGKETQYF,TGTGCCAGCAGCCAAGACCCCTGGGCACTAGCGGGAAAAGAGACCCAGTACTTC
TRBV19,16,.,TRBD2,TRBJ2-2,CASSHRTSGGDGELFF,TGTGCCAGTAGCCACCGGACTAGCGGGGGGGACGGGGAGCTGTTTTTT
TRBV29-1,16,.,TRBD2,TRBJ2-1,CSVEGLAGETYNEQFF,TGCAGCGTTGAAGGGCTAGCGGGAGAAACCTACAATGAGCAGTTCTTC
TRBV19,15,.,TRBD1,TRBJ1-5,CASSTPGQRNQPQHF,TGTGCCAGTAGTACTCCGGGACAGAGAAATCAGCCCCAGCATTTT
TRBV5-4,16,.,.,TRBJ2-3,CASSPEAGRSTDTQYF,TGTGCCAGCAGCCCGGAGGCGGGCAGGAGCACAGATACGCAGTATTTT
TRBV19,13,few,TRBD2,TRBJ2-7,CASSSGGRGEQYF,TGTGCCAGTAGTTCCGGCGGGAGGGGCGAGCAGTACTTC
TRBV25-1,13,.,.,TRBJ2-2,CASSERRSGELFF,TGTGCCAGCAGTGAACGTAGATCCGGGGAGCTGTTTTTT
TRBV15,16,.,TRBD2,TRBJ2-1,CATSSLGTSGYNEQFF,TGTGCCACCAGCAGCCTCGGGACTAGCGGCTACAATGAGCAGTTCTTC
TRBV9,15,.,.,TRBJ2-1,CASPVTSSPYNEQFF,TGTGCCAGCCCCGTTACTAGCTCCCCCTACAATGAGCAGTTCTTC
TRBV19,17,.,TRBD1,TRBJ1-5,CASSRQGQGVGNQPQHF,TGTGCCAGTAGTCGCCAAGGACAGGGGGTTGGCAATCAGCCCCAGCATTTT
TRBV27,15,.,.,TRBJ2-7,CASSLSKGRVYEQYF,TGTGCCAGCAGTTTATCGAAAGGGCGGGTCTACGAGCAGTACTTC
TRBV4-2,16,.,.,TRBJ1-1,CASSQDATRANTEAFF,TGTGCCAGCAGCCAAGATGCGACCAGGGCGAACACTGAAGCTTTCTTT
TRBV7-6,19,.,.,TRBJ2-1,CASSLEWAKGDSSYNEQFF,TGTGCCAGCAGCTTAGAGTGGGCAAAGGGGGATTCCTCCTACAATGAGCAGTTCTTC
TRBV4-3,18,.,TRBD1,TRBJ1-6,CASSQGETGVSYNSPLHF,TGCGCCAGCAGCCAAGGGGAGACAGGGGTTTCCTATAATTCACCCCTCCACTTT
TRBV7-2,11,.,.,TRBJ2-1,CASSPSVQQFF,TGTGCCAGCAGCCCGAGCGTTCAGCAGTTCTTC
TRBV5-1,15,.,.,TRBJ2-7,CASSVGTTGSYEQYF,TGCGCCAGCAGCGTAGGAACGACAGGTTCCTACGAGCAGTACTTC
TRBV6-5,14,.,.,TRBJ2-7,CASSRSPGTPEQYF,TGTGCCAGCAGTCGGAGCCCCGGGACACCCGAGCAGTACTTC
TRBV11-1,16,.,.,TRBJ2-7,CASSPALGGTSYEQYF,TGTGCCAGCAGCCCGGCCCTCGGAGGCACATCCTACGAGCAGTACTTC
TRBV9,13,.,.,TRBJ2-3,CASSEDSRNTQYF,TGTGCCAGCAGCGAAGACAGCAGGAATACGCAGTATTTT
TRBV25-1,14,.,TRBD2,TRBJ2-1,CASSFSGNYNEQFF,TGTGCCAGCAGCTTCAGCGGGAACTACAATGAGCAGTTCTTC
TRBV5-1,16,few,.,TRBJ1-1,CASSLVSGHDDTEAFF,TGCGCCAGCAGCTTGGTCTCGGGACATGACGACACTGAAGCTTTCTTT
TRBV7-8,14,.,.,TRBJ2-7,CASSPQAGNYEQYF,TGTGCCAGCAGCCCCCAGGCAGGGAACTACGAGCAGTACTTC
TRBV30,14,.,.,TRBJ2-3,CAWSVQGGTDTQYF,TGTGCCTGGAGTGTACAGGGGGGGACAGATACGCAGTATTTT
TRBV5-1,15,.,TRBD2,TRBJ2-7,CASSLTEREVYEQYF,TGCGCCAGCAGCTTGACCGAGCGGGAGGTCTACGAGCAGTACTTC
TRBV10-1,12,.,TRBD1,TRBJ1-1,CASSEPDRKAFF,TGCGCCAGCAGTGAGCCGGACAGGAAAGCTTTCTTT
TRBV11-2,14,.,TRBD1,TRBJ1-3,CASSLRTGGNTIYF,TGTGCCAGCAGCCTCCGGACAGGTGGAAACACCATATATTTT
TRBV13,15,once,TRBD1,TRBJ2-1,CASSSRDSNYNEQFF,TGTGCCAGCAGCTCCCGGGACAGCAACTACAATGAGCAGTTCTTC
TRBV4-1,19,.,TRBD1,TRBJ1-2,CASSQPHPGQVRLWYGYTF,TGCGCCAGCAGCCAACCCCATCCGGGACAGGTGCGGCTTTGGTATGGCTACACCTTC
TRBV27,15,.,TRBD2,TRBJ2-1,CASRGLAGGHNEQFF,TGTGCCAGCCGCGGACTAGCGGGAGGTCACAATGAGCAGTTCTTC
TRBV30,16,.,.,TRBJ1-5,CAWSSGSGYSNQPQHF,TGTGCCTGGAGTTCAGGCTCCGGATATAGCAATCAGCCCCAGCATTTT
TRBV18,15,.,TRBD1,TRBJ2-1,CASSVDRGLYNEQFF,TGTGCCAGCTCAGTGGACAGGGGGCTCTACAATGAGCAGTTCTTC
TRBV25-1,12,.,.,TRBJ2-3,CASSQSGDTQYF,TGTGCCAGCAGCCAAAGCGGGGATACGCAGTATTTT
TRBV30,16,.,.,TRBJ2-6,CAWSVRRGAGANVLTF,TGTGCCTGGAGTGTAAGACGAGGAGCTGGGGCCAACGTCCTGACTTTC
TRBV5-1,14,once,.,TRBJ1-2,CASSLTAGTYGYTF,TGCGCCAGCAGCTTGACCGCAGGAACCTATGGCTACACCTTC
TRBV18,15,.,TRBD2,TRBJ2-1,CASSPQTSGMGEQFF,TGTGCCAGCTCACCACAGACTAGCGGGATGGGGGAGCAGTTCTTC
TRBV5-4,12,.,.,TRBJ2-7,CASSLLLQEQYF,TGTGCCAGCAGCTTGCTCCTGCAGGAGCAGTACTTC